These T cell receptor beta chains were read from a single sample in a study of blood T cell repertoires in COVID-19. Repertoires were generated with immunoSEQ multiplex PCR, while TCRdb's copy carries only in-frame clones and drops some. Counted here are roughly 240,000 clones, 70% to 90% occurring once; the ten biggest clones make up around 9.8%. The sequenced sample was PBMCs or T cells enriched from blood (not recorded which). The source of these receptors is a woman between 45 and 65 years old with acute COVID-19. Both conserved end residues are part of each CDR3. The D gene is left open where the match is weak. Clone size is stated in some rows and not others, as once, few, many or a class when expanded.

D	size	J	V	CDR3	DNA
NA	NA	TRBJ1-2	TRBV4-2	CASSPDSLYGYTF	TGTGCCAGCAGCCCGGACAGCCTCTATGGCTACACCTTC
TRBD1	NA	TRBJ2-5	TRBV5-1	CASSLGQGQETQYF	TGCGCCAGCAGCTTGGGACAGGGACAAGAGACCCAGTACTTC
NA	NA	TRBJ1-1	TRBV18	CASSPGDTLGTEAFF	TGTGCCAGCTCACCTGGGGACACATTGGGAACTGAAGCTTTCTTT
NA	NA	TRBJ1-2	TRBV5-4	CASSLGRTKDGYTF	TGTGCCAGCAGCTTGGGACGGACTAAAGATGGCTACACCTTC
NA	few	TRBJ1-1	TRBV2	CAIPGRVMNTEAFF	TGTGCCATCCCCGGCCGGGTTATGAACACTGAAGCTTTCTTT
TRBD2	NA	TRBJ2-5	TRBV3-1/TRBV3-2	CASSQSGLAGNF	TGTGCCAGCAGCCAAAGTGGGCTAGCGGGGAACTTC
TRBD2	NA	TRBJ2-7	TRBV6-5	CASSYSASGGVYEQYF	TGTGCCAGCAGTTACTCGGCTAGCGGGGGGGTCTACGAGCAGTACTTC
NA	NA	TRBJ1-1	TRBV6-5	CASSNRRGNTEAFF	TGTGCCAGCAGTAACCGTAGGGGAAACACTGAAGCTTTCTTT
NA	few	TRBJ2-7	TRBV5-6	CASSLDRRGYEQYF	TGTGCCAGCAGCTTGGATCGCAGGGGCTACGAGCAGTACTTC
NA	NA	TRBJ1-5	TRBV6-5	CASSYSRQNNQPQHF	TGTGCCAGCAGTTACTCTAGACAGAACAATCAGCCCCAGCATTTT
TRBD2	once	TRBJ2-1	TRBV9	CASSFPGLAGGNEQFF	TGTGCCAGCAGCTTTCCGGGACTAGCGGGGGGTAATGAGCAGTTCTTC
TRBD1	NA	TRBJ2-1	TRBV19	CASSIEGGVSWGSSYNEQFF	TGTGCCAGTAGTATAGAAGGGGGCGTAAGCTGGGGGAGCTCCTACAATGAGCAGTTCTTC
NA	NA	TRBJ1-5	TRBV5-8	CASSQVPGELNQPQHF	TGTGCCAGCAGCCAGGTACCAGGGGAACTCAATCAGCCCCAGCATTTT
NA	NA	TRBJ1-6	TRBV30	CAWTPLDSPLHF	TGTGCCTGGACTCCGCTAGATTCACCCCTCCACTTT
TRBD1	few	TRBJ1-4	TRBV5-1	CASRGQGVEKLFF	TGCGCCAGCAGGGGACAGGGTGTTGAAAAACTGTTTTTT
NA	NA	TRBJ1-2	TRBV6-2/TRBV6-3	CASSYAGVNYGYTF	TGTGCCAGCAGTTACGCAGGGGTTAACTATGGCTACACCTTC
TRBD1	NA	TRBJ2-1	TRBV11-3	CASSLEVGQGMVEQFF	TGTGCCAGCAGCTTAGAAGTGGGACAGGGAATGGTTGAGCAGTTCTTC
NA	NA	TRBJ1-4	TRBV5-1	CASSLGFRTNEKLFF	TGCGCCAGCAGCTTGGGATTCAGAACTAATGAAAAACTGTTTTTT
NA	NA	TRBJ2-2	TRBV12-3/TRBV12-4	CASREVKAGELFF	TGTGCCAGCAGGGAGGTAAAGGCCGGGGAGCTGTTTTTT
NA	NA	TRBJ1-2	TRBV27	CASSLFPNYGYTF	TGTGCCAGCAGCCTATTCCCGAACTATGGCTACACCTTC
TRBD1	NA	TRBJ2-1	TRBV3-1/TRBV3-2	CASSQDVAGGWNEQFF	TGTGCCAGCAGCCAAGATGTGGCAGGGGGTTGGAATGAGCAGTTCTTC
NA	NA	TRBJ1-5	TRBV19	CASSMGSPAGGNQPQHF	TGTGCCAGTAGTATGGGCAGCCCCGCGGGCGGCAATCAGCCCCAGCATTTT
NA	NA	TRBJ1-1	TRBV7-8	CASVGGESNTEAFF	TGTGCCAGCGTAGGGGGGGAGTCCAACACTGAAGCTTTCTTT
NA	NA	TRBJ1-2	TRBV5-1	CASRSQTTGPNYGYTF	TGCGCCAGCAGATCCCAAACGACAGGCCCGAACTATGGCTACACCTTC
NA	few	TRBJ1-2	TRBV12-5	CASGVPLGFGGRTANYGYTF	TGTGCTAGTGGTGTACCCCTAGGTTTCGGGGGGCGGACCGCTAACTATGGCTACACCTTC
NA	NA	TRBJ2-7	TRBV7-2	CASALNGLQNYEQYF	TGTGCCAGCGCTCTCAATGGCCTTCAGAACTACGAGCAGTACTTC
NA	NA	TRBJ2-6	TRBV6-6	CASMLGAGANVLTF	TGTGCCAGCATGTTGGGGGCAGGGGCCAACGTCCTGACTTTC
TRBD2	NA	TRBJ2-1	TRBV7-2	CASSLAGAGGSWHEQFF	TGTGCCAGCAGCTTAGCCGGAGCGGGGGGTTCTTGGCATGAGCAGTTCTTC
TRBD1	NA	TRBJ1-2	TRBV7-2	CASSLMGTGNGYTF	TGTGCCAGCAGCTTAATGGGGACAGGGAATGGCTACACCTTC
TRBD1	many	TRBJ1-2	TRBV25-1	CASRTGGYGYTF	TGTGCCAGCAGGACAGGGGGCTATGGCTACACCTTC
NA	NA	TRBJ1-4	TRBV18	CASSPRQGATNEKLFF	TGTGCCAGCTCTCCTCGGCAAGGGGCAACTAATGAAAAACTGTTTTTT
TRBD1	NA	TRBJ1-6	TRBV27	CASSLSSTGGVSPLHF	TGTGCCAGCAGTTTATCTTCGACAGGGGGCGTTTCACCCCTCCACTTT
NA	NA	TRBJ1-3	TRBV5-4	CASSLVGSSGNTIYF	TGTGCCAGCAGCTTGGTTGGCAGCTCTGGAAACACCATATATTTT
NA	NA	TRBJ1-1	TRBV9	CASSVGPGSNTEAFF	TGTGCCAGCAGCGTAGGTCCAGGTTCTAACACTGAAGCTTTCTTT
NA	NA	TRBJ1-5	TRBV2	CASSEEAAWGPQHF	TGTGCCAGCAGTGAGGAGGCGGCTTGGGGGCCCCAGCATTTT
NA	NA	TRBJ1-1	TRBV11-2	CASSPTGLSAEAFF	TGTGCCAGCAGCCCGACAGGTCTGTCCGCTGAAGCTTTCTTT
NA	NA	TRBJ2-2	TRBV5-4	CASSLEGVGELFF	TGTGCCAGCAGCTTGGAGGGAGTCGGGGAGCTGTTTTTT
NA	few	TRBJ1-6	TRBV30	CAWSAGGISSPLHF	TGTGCCTGGAGTGCAGGAGGGATCAGCTCACCCCTCCACTTT